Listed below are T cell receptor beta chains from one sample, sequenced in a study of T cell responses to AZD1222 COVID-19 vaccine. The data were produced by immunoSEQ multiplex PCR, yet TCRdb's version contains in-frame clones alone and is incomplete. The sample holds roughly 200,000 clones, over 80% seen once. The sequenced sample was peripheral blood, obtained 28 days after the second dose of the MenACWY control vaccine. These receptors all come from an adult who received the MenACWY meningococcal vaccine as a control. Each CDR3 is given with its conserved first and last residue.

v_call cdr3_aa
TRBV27 CASSLLRDSGNTEAFF
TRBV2 CASSGSGTRSSGNTIYF
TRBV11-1 CASSFVAGSSYEQYF
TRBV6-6 CASSLTGAVPLTNYGYTF
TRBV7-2 CASSGGQGFTEAFF
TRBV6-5 CASRVYSGANVLTF
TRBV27 CASREGFMNTEAFF
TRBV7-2 CASSLGRGTTSPLHF
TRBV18 CASSPEGTNYGYTF
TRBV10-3 CAISEGTLYEQYF
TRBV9 CASSVEGVTGTDTQYF
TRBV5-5 CASSFSAGNTEAFF
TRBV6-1 CASSDRDSTYNSPLHF
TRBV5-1 CASSLTSGGSDTQYF
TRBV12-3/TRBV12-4 CASSPRGLEQYF